The 10 T cell receptor beta chains reported below all come from one sample, sequenced in a study of CD8+ T cells in alopecia areata. Extracted RNA was reverse transcribed into cDNA, the sequencing template. Measured with immunoSEQ multiplex PCR; TCRdb has only the in-frame clones, and not every one. Found here are under 130,000 clones, approximately 60% of them singletons; the top ten hold about 8.8%. Sequenced material: CD4+ T cells sorted from blood. All receptors derive from a human donor in good health.

The chain links TRBV6-5 to TRBJ2-7; 8 nucleotides match TRBD1. The junction had 8 bases not matched to a gene; V was cut back by 8 bases and J by 2 bases. The CDR3 loop spans 14 amino acids. CDR1 and CDR2 from the germline V gene are MNHEY and SVGAGI. CDR3 nucleotides: TGTGCCAGCGCGGGCCGACAGGGGACCTACGAGCAGTACTTC. Protein product: CASAGRQGTYEQYF.

This clone has only a few counts. V usage is TRBV5-1 and J usage is TRBJ2-7; D is unclear. CDR3 length equals 15 residues. The germline gives CDR1 SGHRS, CDR2 YFSETQ. V lost 0 bases and J lost 2, with 12 bases in between. DNA of the CDR3: TGCGCCAGCAGCTTGGAAGGTTTAGAGGCCTACGAGCAGTACTTC. Translation gives CASSLEGLEAYEQYF.

The chain couples TRBV7-2 to TRBJ2-7, with D tentatively TRBD2 (7 bases). Germline CDR1 is SGHTA and CDR2 is FQGNSA. The length of the CDR3 is 16 residues. V dropped 5 bases and J dropped 4 bases, with 21 bases sitting between them. DNA of the CDR3: TGTGCCAGCAGCGGACTTGTCGGGGGGCGCTTTTACGAGCAGTACTTC. This sequence encodes CASSGLVGGRFYEQYF.

The gene calls are TRBV7-2 and TRBJ2-5; D is perhaps TRBD2 (6 bases). The V end was cut by 0 bases, the J end by 6 bases, with 14 bases between. CDR3 length: 15 amino acids. CDR1 and CDR2 from the germline V gene are SGHTA and FQGNSA. CDR3 DNA sequence: TGTGCCAGCAGCTTAGCGACTGCCGGGGGAAAGACCCAGTACTTC. Translated, it gives CASSLATAGGKTQYF.

With regard to this clone: Other DNA sequences in the sample encode the same CDR3. The rearrangement links TRBV4-1 to TRBJ1-1; possibly TRBD1 for D (6 bases). V was shortened by 4 bases and J by 1 base, with 7 bases between the two germline ends. The CDR3 totals 13 residues. Looked up from germline, CDR1 is MGHRA and CDR2 is YSYEKL. The CDR3: CASSRQENTEAFF. In DNA, the CDR3 is TGCGCCAGCAGCCGACAGGAGAACACTGAAGCTTTCTTT.

This clone was seen a handful of times. V and J are TRBV29-1 and TRBJ2-7; no clear D gene. This CDR3 region has 12 residues. Trimming shortened V by 5 bases and J by 6 bases, and 14 bases separated the two germline ends. Germline V gene lookup returns CDR1 SQVTM and CDR2 ANQGSEA. The CDR3 sequence: CSVRLVGREQYF. CDR3 DNA: TGCAGCGTTCGCCTCGTAGGTCGCGAGCAGTACTTC.

The chain is built from TRBV6-6 and TRBJ1-5, with TRBD1 as a possible D gene (5 bases). This CDR3 region has 14 residues. Germline-derived CDR1 and CDR2 are MNHNY and SVGAGI (reference sequence). Trimming stripped 8 bases from V and 2 bases from J, with 13 bases between. CDR3 protein: CASEGRGRNQPQHF. For the CDR3, the DNA is TGTGCCAGCGAGGGGAGGGGCCGCAATCAGCCCCAGCATTTT.

This clone occurred a few times. CDR3 nucleotide sequence: TGTGCCAGCAGTTACACGGGACGACGACTCCACTTT. The encoded protein is CASSYTGRRLHF. The chain couples TRBV6-5 to TRBJ1-6, with D possibly being TRBD1 (5 bases). Per the germline V gene, CDR1 is MNHEY and CDR2 is SVGAGI. The germline V and J ends were trimmed by 2 bases and 16 bases, with 12 bases remaining between them. The CDR3 sequence is 12 residues long.

The chain links TRBV11-2 to TRBJ1-1, with D perhaps TRBD1 (5 bases). The CDR3 is 15 amino acids. Germline V gene sequence: CDR1 SGHAT, CDR2 FQNNGV. Between the trimmed V and J ends, which lost 3 bases and 0 bases, there was a span of 11 bases. The CDR3, as DNA: TGTGCCAGCAGCTTGGGACCAACTATGAACACTGAAGCTTTCTTT. This encodes CASSLGPTMNTEAFF.

DNA of the CDR3: TGTGCCTGGAGTGTTGGGGTTAAGGCTGGGGCCAACGTCCTGACTTTC. This sequence encodes CAWSVGVKAGANVLTF. The rearrangement uses TRBV30 and TRBJ2-6; D ambiguous. From germline, CDR1 is GTSNPN and CDR2 SVGIG (reference sequence). V was shortened by 0 bases and J by 2 bases, with 11 bases between the two germline ends. This CDR3 has 16 residues.